The subject of this entry is one T cell receptor (beta chain). This specimen comes from a study of blood T cell repertoires in COVID-19. Study-level background: Spain, Italy and the United States supplied samples that represented acute and convalescent COVID-19. Nucleic acid was either cDNA or gDNA, and it came from T cells, B-cell-depleted T cells, or PBMCs.

This CDR3 has 14 residues. From germline, CDR1 is SNHLY and CDR2 FYNNEI. V gave up 4 bases and J gave up 4 bases; unmatched junction bases: 0. As originally analysed: Amplified reference gene primers provided the basis for estimating nucleated cell counts. Sequencing used immunoSEQ multiplex PCR; TCRdb keeps in-frame clones, though not all of them. For V, J and clone size, that table is used; D and trimming come from the DNA. The table has just under 45,000 clones, about 90% seen once. The source is a woman in her forties with acute or convalescent COVID-19. The chain combines TRBV2 with TRBJ2-7; 14 positions agree with TRBD2. Sequences were obtained from peripheral blood. The CDR3 sequence is CASSGTSGRYEQYF. DNA for the CDR3: TGTGCCAGCAGTGGGACTAGCGGGAGGTACGAGCAGTACTTC.